The 13 T cell receptor beta chains given below trace back to one sample, sequenced in a study of Ad26.COV2.S vaccination and SARS-CoV-2 variants (dated by TCRdb to the early 2020s). The treatment or condition tag for this specimen amounts to: over 15 received Ad26.COV2.S at low or high dose, single or two shots; about 5 received placebo; per-sample allocation not given. For vaccine and placebo recipients, the sequenced repertoires came from samples collected on day 63 after the first injection. Library creation used the immunoSEQ multiplex PCR assay. TCRdb limited this immuneACCESS table to in-frame rearrangements with V and J called. A share of clones is missing; checked studies link under half to unresolved V genes, and the rest is unexplained. The sample table records roughly 300,000 clones; around nine tenths of these occur just once. The ten largest clones represent roughly 5% of the sample.

The sequencing used peripheral blood, collected in a trial of Ad26.COV2.S vaccine versus placebo. The origin of the receptors is a person aged 18-65 years who received the Ad26.COV2.S COVID-19 vaccine or a placebo.

J is TRBJ1-4 and V is TRBV10-3; D gene uncertain. The CDR3 covers 13 residues. The V gene's germline CDR1 is ENHRY and CDR2 SYGVKD. The V gene lost 3 bases and the J gene lost 4 bases, with 6 bases spanning the gap. Written as DNA, the CDR3 is TGTGCCATCAGTGAATGGGTTAATGAAAAACTGTTTTTT. Amino acids: CAISEWVNEKLFF.

This clone is labeled as medium-sized. The chain uses TRBV9 and TRBJ2-3, with a tentative D call TRBD2 (6 bases). Germline V gene sequence: CDR1 SGDLS, CDR2 YYNGEE. V dropped 7 bases and J dropped 3 bases, with 21 bases sitting between them. The CDR3 has 16 residues. DNA of the CDR3: TGTGCCAGCGCAGGACGGACCACCGGGAGAACAGATACGCAGTATTTT. Translated, it gives CASAGRTTGRTDTQYF.

This clone has a single count. The genes are TRBV30 and TRBJ2-1; D is undetermined. Per germline, CDR1 GTSNPN and CDR2 SVGIG (reference sequence). The V end was cut by 0 bases, the J end by 4 bases, with 7 bases between. The CDR3 contains 13 residues. The CDR3, as DNA: TGTGCCTGGAGTGTAGGTCATTACAATGAGCAGTTCTTC. Protein product: CAWSVGHYNEQFF. Combining the CDR3 with reference TRBV30 and TRBJ2-1 gives the whole variable domain SQTIHQWPATLVQPVGSPLSLECTVEGTSNPNLYWYRQAAGRGLQLLFYSVGIGQISSEVPQNLSASRPQDRQFILSSKKLLLSDSGFYLCAWSVGHYNEQFFGPGTRLTVL.

The chain joins TRBV19 to TRBJ2-1; D unclear. Germline V CDR1 and CDR2: LNHDA, SQIVND (reference sequence). Between the trimmed V and J ends, which lost 2 bases and 15 bases, there was a span of 17 bases. The length of the CDR3 is 13 residues. CDR3 loop: CASSITGGSLVFF. CDR3 DNA sequence: TGTGCCAGTAGTATAACGGGTGGCAGCCTAGTGTTCTTC.

The J gene is TRBJ2-3, the V gene TRBV30; 8 bases fit TRBD2. The CDR3 is 13 residues long. The junction had 3 bases not matched to a gene; V was cut back by 3 bases and J by 4 bases. Germline V gene lookup returns CDR1 GTSNPN and CDR2 SVGIG (reference sequence). For the CDR3, the DNA is TGTGCCTGGAGCCCGGGGGGGCCAGATACGCAGTATTTT. This encodes CAWSPGGPDTQYF.

V usage is TRBV10-3 and J usage is TRBJ2-1; 9 bases map to TRBD2. CDR3 length equals 13 residues. Germline V gene lookup returns CDR1 ENHRY and CDR2 SYGVKD. Losses at the gene ends were 6 bases for V and 5 bases for J; bases not matched to a gene: 2. The CDR3 DNA is TGTGCCATCAGAGCGGGGGGAGACAATGAGCAGTTCTTC. Its translation is CAIRAGGDNEQFF.

The rearrangement links TRBV28 to TRBJ2-7, with TRBD2 identical over 9 bases. CDR3 size: 15 residues. The germline V gene has CDR1 MDHEN and CDR2 SYDVKM. The ends lost 6 bases at V and 2 bases at J; junction bases unmatched: 8. This CDR3 is CASRDASGDAYEQYF. The CDR3 coding sequence is TGTGCCAGCAGGGATGCTAGCGGGGATGCCTACGAGCAGTACTTC.

This chain links TRBV2 with TRBJ2-1; D gene ambiguous. The CDR3 has 14 residues. Deletions cut 9 bases from V and 2 bases from J, with 14 bases between. Germline assignment: CDR1 SNHLY and CDR2 FYNNEI. This CDR3 reads CASNPSVAYNEQFF. The CDR3 DNA follows: TGTGCCAGTAATCCGAGCGTAGCCTACAATGAGCAGTTCTTC.

The chain carries TRBV4-3 and TRBJ2-7, with D uncertain. The CDR3 contains 15 residues. The V end lost 1 base, the J end lost 2 bases, and 12 bases lay between the germline ends. CDR1 and CDR2 (germline): LGHNA, YSLEER. In nucleotides, the CDR3 is TGCGCCAGCAGCCAAGCTTACAGAACAACCTACGAGCAGTACTTC. As protein: CASSQAYRTTYEQYF.

This chain joins TRBV7-2 and TRBJ1-6; D is perhaps TRBD1 (6 bases). The V and J ends lost 5 bases and 0 bases respectively, with 20 bases between them. The germline gives CDR1 SGHTA, CDR2 FQGNSA. The CDR3 consists of 19 residues. CDR3 residues: CASSPEGGTIVSYNSPLHF. The CDR3 DNA reads TGTGCCAGCAGCCCCGAGGGCGGGACAATCGTCTCCTATAATTCACCCCTCCACTTT.

The rearrangement links TRBV3-1 (or the pseudogene TRBV3-2) to TRBJ2-5; TRBD2 matches 10 bases. The CDR3 totals 15 residues. J lost 5 bases, V lost 1 base, and 4 bases had no gene match. CDR1 is LGHDT, CDR2 YNNKEL, per germline (reference sequence). The CDR3 region has the DNA TGTGCCAGCAGCCAAGGGGCTAGCGGGGGCGAGACCCAGTACTTC. The encoded protein is CASSQGASGGETQYF.

The J gene is TRBJ1-6, the V gene TRBV3-1 (or the pseudogene TRBV3-2), with a weak D call TRBD1 (6 bases). The CDR3 sequence is 14 residues long. Germline V CDR1 and CDR2: LGHDT, YNNKEL (reference sequence). The V end lost 6 bases, the J end lost 6 bases, and 12 bases lay between the germline ends. The CDR3 nucleotides read TGTGCCAGCAGACAGGGAACCATTAATTCACCCCTCCACTTT. Its translation: CASRQGTINSPLHF.

The chain couples TRBV5-4 to TRBJ2-3; 7 positions agree with TRBD1. The CDR3 has 15 amino acids. Germline V CDR1 and CDR2: SGHNT, YYREEE (reference sequence). The V and J ends lost 3 bases and 4 bases, in that order; junction bases with no gene match: 8. The CDR3 DNA reads TGTGCCAGCAGCTCCCGTACGACAGGGTCAGATACGCAGTATTTT. Protein product: CASSSRTTGSDTQYF.